The T cell receptor beta chain under discussion was sequenced for a study of blood T cell repertoires in COVID-19. In the study overall: The United States, Italy and Spain provided the acute and convalescent COVID-19 samples. T cells, B-cell-depleted T cells, or PBMCs provided the cDNA or gDNA that served as material.

Grouping used clinical history reported by participants in a survey and questionnaire. As handled by the study authors: Cell counts per sample came from amplifying reference gene primers. Assay used: immunoSEQ multiplex PCR; TCRdb lists only in-frame clones, some missing. The DNA gave D and trimming, while V, J and clone size come from that table. The data show 220,000 or so clones, with about four fifths seen just once and roughly 1.3% held by the top ten. What was sequenced was PBMCs or T cells enriched from blood (not recorded which). This clonotype originated in a woman between 40 and 50 years old with acute COVID-19.

The CDR3, as DNA: TGTGCCAGCAGCTCTCAAATGGCTGACAAGAACAATGAGCAGTTCTTC. Translating it yields CASSSQMADKNNEQFF. This rearrangement joins TRBV11-1 to TRBJ2-1; no clear D gene. The CDR3 has 16 residues. Germline values: CDR1 SGHAT, CDR2 FQDESV (reference sequence). The germline V and J ends were trimmed by 4 bases and 5 bases, with 18 bases remaining between them.